This record covers a single TCR beta chain. Its cognate antigen has yet to be identified. No base quality information exists; no much larger clone differs at one position. This sample's time point label indicates: sample taken at primary tumor resection. Donors were under 95 patients with early-stage, untreated non-small cell lung cancer from the lung TRACERx cohort. Without any cell sorting, TCR sequencing was performed on whole RNA extracted either from tumor and nontumor lung tissue or from cryopreserved PBMC samples. A patient was chosen for TCR sequencing only when enough RNA was available from at least two tumor regions. The library was built by means of 5' RACE. Sequenced using a NextSeq 500. In the TCR library protocol, a unique molecular identifier was attached to each TCR cDNA molecule so that PCR and sequencing errors could be corrected. The study's own analysis went as follows. TCR identification, UMI-based error correction and CDR3 extraction were performed with Decombinator tools. TCRs above a frequency of 2 per 1,000, corresponding to the top 1% of the tumor frequency distribution, were defined as expanded. Renyi diversity was calculated using the R vegan package after each repertoire was subsampled 100 times to 5,000 TCRs. CDR3 similarity networks were built from amino acid triplet string-kernel similarity, with CDR3s being connected when pairwise similarity was above 0.82. TCRdb redid the processing of the public reads, applying fastp at Q25 and MiXCR, and retained in-frame beta chains. Every entry covers one CDR3 protein and lists the most common genes and DNA from its rows. The authors' filters were not applied to this entry. This sample comprises more than 80,000 distinct CDR3 sequences, about 12% of them detected only once. The ten largest clones add up to under 50% of the sample.

At the junction V is shortened by 6 bases and J by 11 bases, with 15 bases in between. Including the terminal cysteine and phenylalanine, the CDR3 comprises 13 residues. Just CDR3 DNA is preserved here, 39 bases in frame from base 1. CDR1 and CDR2, looked up from the germline V gene, are SGHRS and YFSETQ. This sample is drawn from a study of spatial heterogeneity in lung cancer (dated by TCRdb to about 2019). Study-wide context: Beta-chain transcripts were consistently detected in greater numbers than alpha-chain transcripts, which likely reflects a higher abundance of beta-chain transcripts. Both alpha and beta chains were TCR-sequenced in samples taken at surgery, namely 220 tumor regions, roughly 64 matched nontumor lung samples and just over 55 PBMC samples. In non-small cell lung cancer, the study made a quantitative comparison of TCR alpha and beta repertoires among multiple tumor regions, matched nontumor lung and blood. In the raw uncorrected reads, each unique combination of TCR and UMI appeared more than ten times on average. The study linked features of the TCR repertoire to counts of nonsynonymous mutations, which were determined by whole-exome sequencing of tumor tissue. Overall study results and their limits: Additional single-cell paired TCR alpha and beta sequencing was considered necessary to confirm, at a functional level, the hypothesis that regional TCRs recognize regional mutations. Ubiquitous expanded tumor TCRs showed up in blood more often at tumor resection than at routine follow-up.

The rearrangement combines TRBV5-1 with TRBJ1-6, with the D gene too uncertain to name. This sequence originates from a male donor with early-stage non-small cell lung cancer. Sample: PBMCs, taken at surgery. The base sequence is TGCGCCAGCAACGACGGGATCCGGGCACCCCTCCACTTT. Its amino acids are CASNDGIRAPLHF.